The clone carrying this T cell receptor beta chain was seen only a few times. No antigen is known for it. The data belong to a study of CD8 T cells in ankylosing spondylitis. Study-level results: Fewer than ten highly homologous variants made up a TCR beta motif that seemed to typify ankylosing spondylitis blood. Earlier authors reported some of these motif variants in reactive arthritis synovial fluid and blood. Researchers reportedly found disease-linked clones significantly enriched in matched ankylosing spondylitis synovial fluid.

Using quantitative 5'-RACE with molecular barcodes, the authors made TCR beta libraries. MiXCR was run by TCRdb on the 5' RACE reads, yielding one entry per CDR3 protein. The table records some 140,000 distinct CDR3 sequences, roughly 7.7% of them present only once. CDR1 DFQATT and CDR2 SNEGSKA come from the germline V gene (reference sequence). V shed 5 bases, J shed 7 bases, and the junction held 5 bases outside the gene matches. The CDR3 is 13 amino acids. The chain is built from TRBV20-1 and TRBJ1-6, with 7 bases matching TRBD1. The sequenced material came from synovial fluid, either unsorted or a sorted T cell fraction (not recorded which). The TCR comes from a male donor with ankylosing spondylitis. Here the CDR3 DNA reads TGCAGTGCTCACAGGGGTGGAAATTCACCCCTCCACTTT. It encodes CSAHRGGNSPLHF.